Sequencing of this TCR beta chain was carried out in a study of blood T cell repertoires in COVID-19. As for the study in general: Sites across the United States, Italy and Spain contributed samples from acute and convalescent COVID-19. The cDNA or gDNA used as material had been derived from T cells, B-cell-depleted T cells, or PBMCs.

CDR1 and CDR2 from the germline V gene are LGHDT and YNNKEL (reference sequence). Trimming removed 8 bases from V and 3 bases from J, with 10 bases in between. The CDR3 length is 12 residues. Authors' processing steps: Reference gene primer amplification yielded estimated nucleated cell counts. The protocol was immunoSEQ multiplex PCR, while the TCRdb copy is restricted to in-frame clones and leaves out a portion. The DNA gave D and trimming, while V, J and clone size come from that table. The sample has around 170,000 clones; about 90% are singletons. The sequenced sample was peripheral blood. The chain is built from TRBV3-1 (or the pseudogene TRBV3-2) and TRBJ1-1; no clear D gene. The TCR originated in an older woman with acute or convalescent COVID-19. The CDR3 is CASRRVDTEAFF. The CDR3 bases are TGTGCCAGCCGCCGAGTTGACACTGAAGCTTTCTTT.